A few counts support the clone carrying this T cell receptor (beta chain). Its cognate antigen is unknown. This record belongs to a study of T cell responses to AZD1222 COVID-19 vaccine. Overall study findings and caveats: The span of vaccine-associated CD4 TCRs extended across spike, with dominance at 160-218 and 743-854. Clonal diversity may have been underestimated, and the donors were mostly white British, with more females than males. Only six or seven AZD1222 recipients were seropositive at baseline.

The length of the CDR3 is 15 residues. J was trimmed by 3 bases and V by 1 base; bases with no gene match: 6. Per the germline V gene, CDR1 is KGHSH and CDR2 is LQKENI. Using immunoSEQ multiplex PCR, the repertoire was profiled, and TCRdb retains in-frame clones only, with some absent. The sample contains roughly 180,000 clones, roughly 94% of which appear only once. This chain connects TRBV18 to TRBJ2-7, with TRBD1 matching over 7 bases. This material consisted of peripheral blood, taken 28 days after the second AZD1222 dose. The clonotype was recovered from an adult who received the AZD1222 COVID-19 vaccine. In DNA form, the CDR3 reads TGTGCCAGCTCACCACAGACAGGGTCTATCTACGAGCAGTACTTC. Amino acids: CASSPQTGSIYEQYF.